Below, 9 T cell receptor beta chains from the same sample are listed, as sequenced in a study of identical twins. TCRdb re-called the 5' RACE reads with MiXCR, one entry per CDR3 protein. Here the sample spans about 1.7 million distinct CDR3 sequences, 32% being singletons. The specimen was cord blood. These receptors all stem from a newborn girl in good health.

This chain joins TRBV4-1 and TRBJ1-1; D may be TRBD1 (6 bases). The V gene lost 1 base and the J gene lost 1 base, with 13 bases spanning the gap. There are 16 residues in the CDR3. Per germline, CDR1 MGHRA and CDR2 YSYEKL. CDR3 DNA sequence: TGCGCCAGCAGCCAAGCCGCAGGGGATGGGAACACTGAAGCTTTCTTT. Translating gives CASSQAAGDGNTEAFF.

This clonotype appeared a few times. The rearrangement uses TRBV7-9 and TRBJ2-5; no definite D call. The CDR3 spans 13 residues. Trimming removed 4 bases from V and 1 base from J, with 7 bases in between. From germline, CDR1 is SEHNR and CDR2 FQNEAQ (reference sequence). The CDR3 reads CASSYTVQETQYF. The CDR3 DNA sequence: TGTGCCAGCAGCTACACGGTCCAAGAGACCCAGTACTTC.

This chain joins TRBV4-1 and TRBJ2-3; 8 nucleotides align to TRBD2. With V trimmed by 2 bases and J by 0 bases, 16 bases remained unmatched. CDR3 length: 20 amino acids. CDR1 is MGHRA, CDR2 YSYEKL, per germline. The CDR3 nucleotides are TGCGCCAGCAGCCAACCCGGGTGGCGGGGGGCGACTCTTAGCACAGATACGCAGTATTTT. Protein: CASSQPGWRGATLSTDTQYF.

This clonotype has only a few counts. V and J are TRBV14 and TRBJ2-5; D gene ambiguous. Trimming took off 0 bases at V and 9 bases at J, with 26 bases between the two ends. In germline, CDR1 is SGHDN, CDR2 FVKESK. This CDR3 has 18 residues. The chain's CDR3 is CASSQDPWGTRVGSAQYF. The DNA for the CDR3 is TGTGCCAGCAGCCAAGATCCCTGGGGAACAAGAGTAGGTTCGGCCCAGTACTTC.

This clonotype was seen only a few times. The chain is built from TRBV20-1 and TRBJ2-5, with unresolved D. This CDR3 is 14 amino acids long. Germline CDR1 is DFQATT and CDR2 is SNEGSKA (reference sequence). V gave up 5 bases and J gave up 0 bases, with 13 bases separating them. The CDR3 here is CSAGSYPDQETQYF. As DNA, the CDR3 is TGCAGTGCTGGCTCCTATCCCGACCAAGAGACCCAGTACTTC.

This clonotype was found a few times. This rearrangement joins TRBV7-8 to TRBJ2-1, with TRBD2 matching 7 bases. CDR1 SGHVS and CDR2 FQNEAQ come from the germline V gene. The CDR3 totals 16 residues. V lost 1 base and J lost 3; bases outside the gene matches: 6. The DNA of the CDR3 is TGTGCCAGCAGCTTAGAGGGCGGGAGTTTCTACAATGAGCAGTTCTTC. Amino acid sequence: CASSLEGGSFYNEQFF. Filled out from reference TRBV7-8 and TRBJ2-1, the complete variable domain reads GAGVSQSPRYKVAKRGQDVALRCDPISGHVSLFWYQQALGQGPEFLTYFQNEAQLDKSGLPSDRFFAERPEGSVSTLKIQRTQQEDSAVYLCASSLEGGSFYNEQFFGPGTRLTVL.

This chain joins TRBV4-2 and TRBJ2-7; tentatively, D is TRBD1 or TRBD2 (7 bases each). The DNA end is more similar to TRBJ2-5, so the J call may be wrong. Germline values: CDR1 LGHNA, CDR2 YNFKEQ. This CDR3 is 15 amino acids long. CDR3 in DNA: TGTGCCAGCAGCCAAGGAGACCAGGGGGGGGAGACCCAGTACTTC. This sequence encodes CASSQGDQGGETQYF.

V is TRBV7-2 and J is TRBJ1-3; TRBD1 is a possible D gene (6 bases). This CDR3 has 16 amino acids. Germline values: CDR1 SGHTA, CDR2 FQGNSA. V lost 3 bases and J lost 2, with 14 bases in between. The CDR3 nucleotides read TGTGCCAGCAGCTTGGGGTGGGACAAGGCTGGAAACACCATATATTTT. Its translation is CASSLGWDKAGNTIYF. Full variable domain (remainder filled in from reference TRBV7-2 and TRBJ1-3): GAGVSQSPSNKVTEKGKDVELRCDPISGHTALYWYRQSLGQGLEFLIYFQGNSAPDKSGLPSDRFSAERTGGSVSTLTIQRTQQEDSAVYLCASSLGWDKAGNTIYFGEGSWLTVV.

The J gene is TRBJ1-2, the V gene TRBV6-5, with TRBD1 as a possible D gene (6 bases). The V end lost 4 bases, the J end lost 6 bases, and 15 bases lay between the germline ends. CDR3 size: 14 residues. CDR1 and CDR2 from the germline V gene are MNHEY and SVGAGI. The CDR3 sequence is CASSSHMGGNGYTF. The CDR3 DNA follows: TGTGCCAGCAGTTCCCATATGGGGGGCAATGGCTACACCTTC.